This TCR beta chain was found in a study of T cell repertoires in cytomegalovirus infection. This CDR3 is 17 amino acids long. Trimming at V came to 4 bases and at J to 4 bases, leaving 10 bases not matched to a gene. The germline V gene has CDR1 MNHEY and CDR2 SMNVEV (reference sequence). TCRdb itself ran the reads through MiXCR, one entry per CDR3 protein. The table shows 200,000 to 250,000 distinct CDR3 sequences, with approximately 40% occurring only once. Study results and caveats: The ex vivo response showed dominance by HLA-C-restricted CMV-specific TCR beta clonotypes.

This clonotype was seen once. The target antigen is unknown. This chain connects TRBV27 to TRBJ2-1; 10 bases align to TRBD2. The source is a human donor in good health (CMV status not recorded). Some clones in this sample may be carry-over from other donors' samples. The material was CD8+ T cells from cultured PBMCs, obtained from culture after CMV antigen stimulation. CDR3 amino acids: CASSSPPLAGIYNEQFF. CDR3 DNA sequence: TGTGCCAGCAGTTCCCCCCCACTAGCGGGAATTTACAATGAGCAGTTCTTC.